This entry lists 20 T cell receptor beta chains sequenced from one sample in a study of T cell clonality in common variable immunodeficiency. Generated by immunoSEQ multiplex PCR, the TCRdb table keeps only in-frame clones and is missing some. Observed in the sample are over 30,000 clones, none of them singletons. These receptors' antigens are unknown. Notes on the study in general: Fewer deletions and N-nucleotide insertions were reportedly seen in common variable immunodeficiency TCR beta sequences.

Sequenced input: peripheral blood mononuclear cells. Receptors originate from a human donor with common variable immunodeficiency.

This clone was seen a handful of times. The CDR3 end falls 3 residues outside the read, so it is completed with the germline J gene. Additional DNA sequences in this sample encode the identical CDR3. The chain uses TRBV20-1 and TRBJ2-1; 11 positions match TRBD2. The CDR3 consists of 13 residues. The germline V gene has CDR1 DFQATT and CDR2 SNEGSKA (reference sequence). The V segment lost 5 bases and the J segment 4 bases; nucleotides outside the gene matches: 1. The part of the CDR3 DNA that was read is TGCAGTGCTGGGACTAGCGGATACAATGAG. This encodes CSAGTSGYNE. The full-length CDR3 reads as CSAGTSGYNEQFF.

This clone has more than one count but fewer than ten. The CDR3 goes on 3 residues after the read ends, and that part is filled in from the germline J gene. V is TRBV18 and J is TRBJ1-6; no definite D call. The germline V gene encodes CDR1 KGHSH and CDR2 LQKENI. The CDR3 is 13 residues long. Trimming removed 3 bases at V and 8 bases at J, with 8 bases between. The DNA read from the CDR3 is TGTGCCAGCTCACCCGGGGATCATTCACCC. It specifies CASSPGDHSP. The complete CDR3 protein is CASSPGDHSPLHF.

This clone has a count of ten or more. The read falls 3 residues short of the CDR3 end, and the missing part is taken from the germline J gene. The chain carries TRBV19 and TRBJ2-1; 10 nucleotides agree with TRBD2. This CDR3 has 15 amino acids. CDR1 is LNHDA, CDR2 SQIVND, per germline (reference sequence). V lost 1 base to trimming and J lost 9 bases; unmatched junction nucleotides: 6. This CDR3 is CASSIGLAGTVEQFF. The sequenced part of the CDR3 DNA is TGTGCCAGTAGTATAGGACTAGCGGGCACGGTTGAG.

With respect to this clone: The read falls 3 residues short of the CDR3 end, and the missing part is taken from the germline J gene. V and J are TRBV7-9 and TRBJ2-1, with TRBD1 identical over 7 bases. This CDR3 comprises 12 residues. CDR1 and CDR2 from the germline V gene are SEHNR and FQNEAQ (reference sequence). J gave up 9 bases and V 4 bases, and 3 bases lay outside the gene matches. The DNA read from the CDR3 is TGTGCCAGCAGCTCGACAGGGTCTGAG. Translation: CASSSTGSE. The whole CDR3 reads CASSSTGSEQFF. The full variable domain, in which reference TRBV7-9 and TRBJ2-1 provide the parts outside the CDR3, is DTGVSQNPRHKITKRGQNVTFRCDPISEHNRLYWYRQTLGQGPEFLTYFQNEAQLEKSRLLSDRFSAERPKGSFSTLEIQRTEQGDSAMYLCASSSTGSEQFFGPGTRLTVL.

This clone was detected ten times or more. The CDR3 goes on 3 residues after the read ends, and that part is filled in from the germline J gene. The chain recombines TRBV12-3 or TRBV12-4 with TRBJ2-1, with TRBD2 matching 14 bases. The trim removed 10 bases at V and 9 bases at J, leaving 20 bases unmatched. This CDR3 spans 18 amino acids. The CDR3 protein is CATLEGLAGVDGYGEQFF. CDR3 DNA, as far as it was read: TGTGCCACCCTTGAGGGACTAGCGGGAGTGGATGGCTACGGTGAG.

A few counts support this clone. The read stops 3 residues short of the end of the CDR3; the missing end is completed from the germline J gene. The chain uses TRBV19 and TRBJ2-1; 7 nucleotides align to TRBD1. The CDR3 is 16 amino acids. V lost 3 bases, J lost 2 bases, and 7 bases stayed unmatched. The germline V gene encodes CDR1 LNHDA and CDR2 SQIVND (reference sequence). The CDR3 sequence: CASSITGTEPYNEQFF. The sequenced part of the CDR3 DNA is TGTGCCAGTAGTATTACCGGGACAGAGCCCTACAATGAG. Based on the CDR3 plus reference TRBV19 and TRBJ2-1, the full variable domain is DGGITQSPKYLFRKEGQNVTLSCEQNLNHDAMYWYRQDPGQGLRLIYYSQIVNDFQKGDIAEGYSVSREKKESFPLTVTSAQKNPTAFYLCASSITGTEPYNEQFFGPGTRLTVL.

This clone was observed a handful of times. The read terminates 3 residues before the CDR3 end, so the remaining end is supplied by the germline J gene. The genes are TRBV19 and TRBJ1-2; D uncertain. CDR3 length equals 12 residues. The germline V gene encodes CDR1 LNHDA and CDR2 SQIVND (reference sequence). V was trimmed by 7 bases and J by 0 bases, leaving 6 bases between them. The part of the CDR3 DNA that was read is TGTGCCAGTAACGGTCCTAACTATGGC. It translates to CASNGPNYG. The complete CDR3 reads CASNGPNYGYTF.

Many counts were recorded for this clone. The read ends 3 residues before the CDR3 terminus; that terminus is restored from the germline J gene. J is TRBJ2-1 and V is TRBV4-1, with 9 bases that match TRBD2. Germline CDR1 is MGHRA and CDR2 is YSYEKL. The CDR3 has 17 residues. The V segment lost 1 base and the J segment 5 bases; nucleotides outside the gene matches: 9. The sequenced part of the CDR3 DNA is TGCGCCAGCAGCCAAGGACTAGCGGTCCATACGAACAATGAG. This gives the protein CASSQGLAVHTNNE. The whole CDR3 sequence reads CASSQGLAVHTNNEQFF.

This clone was seen many times. The read is 3 residues too short to cover the CDR3 end, so that end is filled in from the germline J gene. The chain links TRBV20-1 to TRBJ2-7; the match to TRBD1 covers 9 bases. V lost 5 bases and J lost 0; bases outside the gene matches: 5. Per germline, CDR1 DFQATT and CDR2 SNEGSKA (reference sequence). The CDR3 loop spans 14 amino acids. The CDR3 DNA, read in part, is TGCAGTGCTGAACAGGGGGCGGCCTCCTACGAG. Protein: CSAEQGAASYE. The whole CDR3 is CSAEQGAASYEQYF.

This clone was counted many times. The missing CDR3 end, 3 residues past where the read stops, is filled in from the germline J gene. This chain connects TRBV7-9 to TRBJ1-1, with D unresolved. CDR1 is SEHNR, CDR2 FQNEAQ, per germline (reference sequence). The V end was cut by 5 bases, the J end by 2 bases, with 9 bases between. The CDR3 sequence is 13 residues long. Partial CDR3 DNA: TGTGCCAGCAGCCGGTACTTTAACACTGAA. This sequence encodes CASSRYFNTE. The whole CDR3 sequence reads CASSRYFNTEAFF.

There are a few counts of this clone. The read falls 3 residues short of the CDR3 end, and the missing part is taken from the germline J gene. The chain is built from TRBV30 and TRBJ1-2; 7 bases fit TRBD1. The germline gives CDR1 GTSNPN, CDR2 SVGIG (reference sequence). The CDR3 is 13 residues long. V was clipped by 4 bases and J by 1 base; unmatched bases: 3. The CDR3 sequence: CAWMGQLNYGYTF. CDR3 DNA, as far as it was read: TGTGCCTGGATGGGACAGCTTAACTATGGC.

This clone was observed a handful of times. Sequencing ends 3 residues short of the CDR3 end; the germline J gene provides the rest. This sequence joins TRBV7-6 and TRBJ2-5; 10 positions match TRBD1. Trimming cost V 6 bases and J 4 bases; bases outside gene matches: 5. CDR3 length: 14 amino acids. Per germline, CDR1 SGHVS and CDR2 FNYEAQ. CDR3 residues: CASRRGQGVETQYF. Incomplete CDR3 DNA: TGTGCCAGCAGACGTGGACAGGGGGTAGAGACC.

Ten or more counts support this clone. Read coverage stops 3 residues before the CDR3 terminus; the germline J gene supplies the remainder. The chain links TRBV5-4 to TRBJ2-3, with 15 positions matching TRBD2. Germline V gene lookup returns CDR1 SGHNT and CDR2 YYREEE (reference sequence). The V segment lost 9 bases and the J segment 8 bases; nucleotides outside the gene matches: 7. The CDR3 has 14 residues. The CDR3 region is CATRTSGRALTQYF. Incomplete CDR3 DNA: TGTGCCACCCGGACTAGCGGGAGGGCCCTTACG.

This clone was seen a few times. The CDR3 extends 3 residues past the end of the read, so its final part is completed from the germline J gene. This rearrangement joins TRBV6-2 or TRBV6-3 to TRBJ2-3; D is possibly TRBD2 (6 bases). With 6 bases removed from V and 1 base from J, the gap between germline ends came to 8 bases. CDR1 MNHEY and CDR2 SVGEGT come from the germline V gene. The CDR3 is 13 amino acids. CDR3 bases read: TGTGCCAGCAGGGCTAGCGGCACAGATACG. Amino acids: CASRASGTDT. The entire CDR3 sequence reads CASRASGTDTQYF.

About this clone itself: The read is 3 residues too short to cover the CDR3 end, so that end is filled in from the germline J gene. The rearrangement uses TRBV19 and TRBJ2-1, with 15 bases matching TRBD2. The CDR3 extends over 15 amino acids. The V gene end was trimmed by 5 bases and the J gene end by 7 bases; junction bases not matched to a gene: 3. Germline loops: CDR1 LNHDA, CDR2 SQIVND (reference sequence). The chain's CDR3 is CASSLGTSGRNEQFF. The CDR3 DNA, read in part, is TGTGCCAGTAGTCTAGGGACTAGCGGGAGGAATGAG.

This clone was counted ten times or more. The read terminates 3 residues before the CDR3 end, so the remaining end is supplied by the germline J gene. This chain connects TRBV7-9 to TRBJ2-1; perhaps TRBD1 as D (5 bases). V was trimmed by 3 bases and J by 7 bases, leaving 13 bases between them. The CDR3 totals 14 residues. Germline V lookup: CDR1 SEHNR, CDR2 FQNEAQ (reference sequence). The sequenced part of the CDR3 DNA is TGTGCCAGCAGCTTTAAGTCCCAGGGAAATGAG. It specifies CASSFKSQGNE. From start to end, the CDR3 is CASSFKSQGNEQFF.

As concerns this clone: The read gets to within 3 residues of the CDR3 end, and the germline J gene fills in the rest. The sample carries other DNA sequences with the same CDR3. The rearrangement joins TRBV18 to TRBJ2-7; D not resolved. The CDR3 sequence is 15 residues long. V was shortened by 8 bases and J by 2 bases, with 19 bases between the two germline ends. Germline CDR1 is KGHSH and CDR2 is LQKENI. The part of the CDR3 DNA that was read is TGTGCCAGCGCCCCGGGTAGCCGTTCGACCTACGAG. It encodes CASAPGSRSTYE. The full CDR3 protein reads CASAPGSRSTYEQYF.

A few counts support this clone. Coverage ceases 3 residues before the CDR3 finishes, and the germline J gene fills in the end. This sequence joins TRBV5-1 and TRBJ2-7, with TRBD2 matching 11 bases. Germline V CDR1 and CDR2: SGHRS, YFSETQ. The CDR3 contains 15 residues. Trimming removed 4 bases from V and 4 bases from J; junction bases left unmatched: 7. The CDR3 loop is CASSTTSGRLYEQYF. The part of the CDR3 DNA that was read is TGCGCCAGCAGCACCACTAGCGGGAGATTGTACGAG.

This clone has ten or more counts. The read gets to within 3 residues of the CDR3 end, and the germline J gene fills in the rest. V gene TRBV5-4 combines with J gene TRBJ1-2; D may be TRBD1 (6 bases). Germline lookup yields CDR1 SGHNT and CDR2 YYREEE (reference sequence). CDR3 length: 16 amino acids. Between the trimmed V and J ends, which lost 0 bases and 2 bases, there was a span of 14 bases. The CDR3 bases that were read are TGTGCCAGCAGCTTGGGAGTAGTGGGGGCGAACTATGGC. Protein product: CASSLGVVGANYG. The entire CDR3 is CASSLGVVGANYGYTF.

There are many counts of this clone. Read coverage stops 3 residues before the CDR3 terminus; the germline J gene supplies the remainder. The chain joins TRBV5-1 to TRBJ1-2, with D perhaps matching TRBD1 (5 bases). Germline-derived CDR1 and CDR2 are SGHRS and YFSETQ. Trimming pared 7 bases from V and 1 base from J, leaving 14 bases between. The CDR3 runs 14 residues. The CDR3 reads CASGPGRGNYGYTF. CDR3 DNA (partial): TGCGCCAGCGGCCCTGGTAGGGGTAACTATGGC.